The present T cell receptor beta chain was sequenced within a study of beta chain features in type 1 diabetes. TCRB transcripts that were expressed got sequenced, as all of the isolated RNA had been reverse transcribed. Repertoires were generated with immunoSEQ multiplex PCR, while TCRdb's copy carries only in-frame clones and drops some. The data show roughly 400,000 clones, approximately 13% seen once. The receptor's source is a man aged 30 to 45 in good health. Sequencing input: naive CD4+ T cells from blood.

The CDR3 DNA sequence: TGTGCCAGCAGCGCCTTTGGGGTAAGCTTGAACACTGAAGCTTTCTTT. This codes for CASSAFGVSLNTEAFF. The gene calls are TRBV7-9 and TRBJ1-1; D gene ambiguous. There are 16 residues in the CDR3. Trimming took off 5 bases at V and 0 bases at J, with 16 bases between the two ends. The germline V gene encodes CDR1 SEHNR and CDR2 FQNEAQ (reference sequence).